The 14 T cell receptor beta chains below were found in one sample sequenced in a study of cytomegalovirus exposure and HLA in healthy donors. 60 Vbeta and 13 Jbeta primers were used in PCR. Measured with immunoSEQ multiplex PCR; TCRdb has only the in-frame clones, and not every one. Found here are 160,000 or so clones, 65% to 90% of them singletons; the top ten hold about 7.1%. Sequencing was carried out using PBMCs. Receptors were obtained from a woman in her 50s in good health and CMV-seropositive.

V usage is TRBV27 and J usage is TRBJ2-1; TRBD2 matches at 12 bases. CDR1 is MNHEY, CDR2 SMNVEV, per germline (reference sequence). V was pared by 5 bases and J by 7 bases, with 3 bases of the junction left unmatched. The CDR3 covers 14 residues. In nucleotides, the CDR3 is TGTGCCAGCAGTCTAGCGGGGGGGATTAATGAGCAGTTCTTC. Its protein product is CASSLAGGINEQFF.

The chain couples TRBV9 to TRBJ2-7, with unresolved D. Trimming left V 2 bases short and J 3 bases short, with 9 bases between. Germline V gene lookup returns CDR1 SGDLS and CDR2 YYNGEE. CDR3 size: 13 residues. The CDR3: CASSVSGDYEQYF. The CDR3, as DNA: TGTGCCAGCAGCGTTTCCGGAGACTACGAGCAGTACTTC.

The chain is built from TRBV6-5 and TRBJ2-7, with 8 bases lining up with TRBD2. The CDR3 runs 12 residues. With 4 bases clipped from V and 6 bases from J, the junction kept 2 bases outside the gene matches. The germline CDR1 and CDR2 sequences are MNHEY and SVGAGI. The CDR3 protein is CASSSGGGEQYF. In nucleotides, the CDR3 is TGTGCCAGCAGTTCGGGAGGGGGCGAGCAGTACTTC.

The chain uses TRBV5-1 and TRBJ1-3; 7 bases match TRBD1. J was trimmed by 0 bases and V by 1 base; bases with no gene match: 7. Looked up from germline, CDR1 is SGHRS and CDR2 is YFSETQ. The CDR3 runs to 17 residues. CDR3 in amino acids: CASSLYAGTASGNTIYF. CDR3 in DNA: TGCGCCAGCAGCTTGTACGCGGGGACAGCCTCTGGAAACACCATATATTTT.

This sequence joins TRBV5-1 and TRBJ1-1; D perhaps matches TRBD1 (5 bases). CDR1 is SGHRS, CDR2 YFSETQ, per germline. CDR3 length equals 15 residues. The ends were cut back, 7 bases at V and 4 bases at J, with 20 bases in the middle. The CDR3 DNA reads TGCGCCAGCGGGGGGGGGTCCGGAAGAGGCACTGAAGCTTTCTTT. It is translated as CASGGGSGRGTEAFF.

A word on this clone: Other DNA sequences in this sample translate to the same CDR3. The V call is TRBV15, the J call TRBJ2-3; 9 positions agree with TRBD1. The germline V gene encodes CDR1 LNHNV and CDR2 YYDKDF (reference sequence). The junction had 2 bases not matched to a gene; V was cut back by 1 base and J by 3 bases. The CDR3 is made up of 15 amino acids. The CDR3 DNA reads TGTGCCACCAGCAGAGGGGGACAGGGTACAGATACGCAGTATTTT. Translated: CATSRGGQGTDTQYF.

This rearrangement joins TRBV20-1 to TRBJ1-2; D is unresolved. Per the germline V gene, CDR1 is DFQATT and CDR2 is SNEGSKA (reference sequence). This CDR3 region has 8 residues. Trimming took 8 bases from V and 8 from J, leaving 6 bases between them. The DNA for the CDR3 is TGCAGTCCCAGGGGCTACACCTTC. Protein: CSPRGYTF.

The CDR3, as DNA: TGTGCCAGCAGTGGCAGGATCTTCGTGGCTGGGGCCAACGTCCTGACTTTC. It encodes CASSGRIFVAGANVLTF. The rearrangement uses TRBV6-1 and TRBJ2-6; D unclear. The CDR3 length is 17 residues. V was trimmed by 4 bases and J by 2 bases, leaving 15 bases between them. Germline-derived CDR1 and CDR2 are MNHNS and SASEGT.

V is TRBV27 and J is TRBJ2-1, with TRBD1 as a possible D gene (5 bases). The CDR3 consists of 13 residues. Trimming stripped 6 bases from V and 7 bases from J, with 13 bases between. Germline CDR1 reads MNHEY; CDR2 reads SMNVEV (reference sequence). The CDR3, as DNA: TGTGCCAGCAGCTCCAGGGTGGGGAATGAGCAGTTCTTC. It codes for CASSSRVGNEQFF.

This chain uses TRBV5-1 with TRBJ2-7, with 10 bases fitting TRBD1. The germline V gene has CDR1 SGHRS and CDR2 YFSETQ. Losses at the gene ends were 1 base for V and 1 base for J; bases not matched to a gene: 11. The CDR3 length is 18 residues. The CDR3 loop reads CASSLRVVGQGSSYEQYF. The CDR3 region has the DNA TGCGCCAGCAGCTTGAGGGTGGTGGGACAGGGGTCATCCTACGAGCAGTACTTC.

This sequence joins TRBV6-5 and TRBJ1-1; possibly TRBD1 for D (6 bases). The V end was cut by 4 bases, the J end by 4 bases, with 16 bases between. CDR3 length: 15 residues. CDR1 and CDR2 from the germline V gene are MNHEY and SVGAGI. In DNA, the CDR3 is TGTGCCAGCAGTTTAGGGGGACCGGGTTCCACTGAAGCTTTCTTT. Its protein is CASSLGGPGSTEAFF.

This chain uses TRBV11-2 with TRBJ2-7, with TRBD1 matching 7 bases. The CDR3 contains 14 residues. Germline V gene lookup returns CDR1 SGHAT and CDR2 FQNNGV. Losses at the gene ends were 0 bases for V and 7 bases for J; bases not matched to a gene: 6. The DNA of the CDR3 is TGTGCCAGCAGCTTAGATACAGGGGATGGTGAGCAGTACTTC. It translates to CASSLDTGDGEQYF.

Concerning this clone itself: This sample also contains other DNA sequences that code for the same CDR3. The chain has TRBV4-1 and TRBJ1-1; 10 nucleotides match TRBD1. Germline V gene lookup returns CDR1 MGHRA and CDR2 YSYEKL. Unmatched junction bases numbered 2, after V lost 1 base and J lost 6 bases. The CDR3 length is 14 residues. The CDR3 spells CASSQAGTGAEAFF. In DNA, the CDR3 is TGCGCCAGCAGCCAAGCCGGGACAGGGGCTGAAGCTTTCTTT.

This sequence joins TRBV5-4 and TRBJ2-3, with D possibly being TRBD2 (7 bases). The CDR3 consists of 15 residues. V was shortened by 3 bases and J by 3 bases, with 14 bases between the two germline ends. CDR1 SGHNT and CDR2 YYREEE come from the germline V gene (reference sequence). The DNA of the CDR3 is TGTGCCAGCAGCTCTCCGGGGGGCGGGACAGATACGCAGTATTTT. Its translation is CASSSPGGGTDTQYF.